One and the same sample provided the 29 T cell receptor beta chains below, sequenced in a study of cytomegalovirus exposure and HLA in healthy donors. A multiplex PCR was run with 60 Vbeta primers and 13 Jbeta primers. Some clones are missing from TCRdb's copy, which holds only in-frame ones; the method was immunoSEQ multiplex PCR. The sample includes some 130,000 clones, approximately 61% of them seen just once. The material sequenced was PBMCs. These TCRs come from a human donor in good health.

Only a few counts were recorded for this clone. The rearrangement joins TRBV11-2 to TRBJ2-3, with 8 bases aligning to TRBD2. After removal of 1 base from V and 1 base from J, the junction contained 10 bases not matched to a gene. CDR3 length: 18 residues. The V gene's germline CDR1 is SGHAT and CDR2 FQNNGV. Here the CDR3 DNA reads TGTGCCAGCAGCTTAGGCCGCGGCGGGAGGAGGGGCACAGATACGCAGTATTTT. Protein product: CASSLGRGGRRGTDTQYF.

The chain recombines TRBV19 with TRBJ2-2, with a weak D call TRBD2 (5 bases). The CDR3 has 15 amino acids. The V end lost 3 bases, the J end lost 5 bases, and 13 bases lay between the germline ends. Per the germline V gene, CDR1 is LNHDA and CDR2 is SQIVND (reference sequence). The CDR3 sequence is CASSIVVAWTGELFF. The CDR3 bases are TGTGCCAGTAGTATCGTAGTAGCGTGGACCGGGGAGCTGTTTTTT.

V gene TRBV28 combines with J gene TRBJ1-4; 11 positions match TRBD1. With 5 bases clipped from V and 8 bases from J, the junction kept 7 bases outside the gene matches. Germline values: CDR1 MDHEN, CDR2 SYDVKM. This CDR3 contains 15 residues. The CDR3 DNA reads TGTGCCAGCAGTGGGATTAGGGACAGGGGGGAAAAACTGTTTTTT. Protein sequence: CASSGIRDRGEKLFF.

This clone appeared a few times. V usage is TRBV6-6 and J usage is TRBJ2-1; D unclear. The CDR3 is 14 residues long. V was trimmed by 2 bases and J by 7 bases, leaving 12 bases between them. Germline CDR1 is MNHNY and CDR2 is SVGAGI (reference sequence). CDR3 DNA: TGTGCCAGCAGTTACGTTTCCAAGGAGAATGAGCAGTTCTTC. Its translation is CASSYVSKENEQFF.

The chain combines TRBV4-3 with TRBJ2-7, with TRBD1 identical over 10 bases. V was clipped by 0 bases and J by 6 bases; unmatched bases: 8. The CDR3 has 16 residues. Germline V lookup: CDR1 LGHNA, CDR2 YSLEER. CDR3 amino acids: CASSQDYDRGRGEQYF. Here the CDR3 DNA reads TGCGCCAGCAGCCAAGATTATGACAGGGGGCGAGGCGAGCAGTACTTC.

V gene TRBV28 combines with J gene TRBJ1-1; the D gene is possibly TRBD1 (5 bases). V dropped 6 bases and J dropped 5 bases, with 16 bases sitting between them. The CDR3 contains 14 residues. In germline, CDR1 is MDHEN, CDR2 SYDVKM. The CDR3 loop is CASRGGRGATEAFF. The DNA for the CDR3 is TGTGCCAGCAGGGGGGGACGGGGAGCGACTGAAGCTTTCTTT. The complete variable domain, with remaining parts taken from reference TRBV28 and TRBJ1-1, reads DVKVTQSSRYLVKRTGEKVFLECVQDMDHENMFWYRQDPGLGLRLIYFSYDVKMKEKGDIPEGYSVSREKKERFSLILESASTNQTSMYLCASRGGRGATEAFFGQGTRLTVV.

J is TRBJ2-3 and V is TRBV7-6; 13 bases are a match to TRBD2. V dropped 5 bases and J dropped 4; count of bases not matched to a gene: 9. There are 17 residues in the CDR3. Germline V gene sequence: CDR1 SGHVS, CDR2 FNYEAQ. This CDR3 is CASSKGLAGMVADTQYF. CDR3 nucleotide sequence: TGTGCCAGCAGCAAGGGACTAGCGGGAATGGTGGCAGATACGCAGTATTTT.

This rearrangement joins TRBV5-5 to TRBJ2-2; D may be TRBD1 (6 bases). V lost 5 bases and J lost 1, with 9 bases in between. The germline gives CDR1 SGHKS, CDR2 YYEKEE (reference sequence). The CDR3 extends over 14 amino acids. This CDR3 reads CASRPGQNTGELFF. The CDR3 DNA reads as TGTGCCAGCAGACCGGGACAGAACACCGGGGAGCTGTTTTTT.

This clone showed up just once. The chain uses TRBV27 and TRBJ1-5; tentative D call: TRBD1 (5 bases). V dropped 8 bases and J dropped 7 bases, with 15 bases sitting between them. The CDR3 runs to 13 residues. Germline CDR1 is MNHEY and CDR2 is SMNVEV (reference sequence). DNA for the CDR3: TGTGCCAGCCGTCAGGGTTTGAGGCAGCCCCAGCATTTT. Protein product: CASRQGLRQPQHF.

The CDR3 here is CASSIAGTGDEQYF. CDR3 DNA sequence: TGTGCCAGCAGCATCGCCGGGACAGGCGATGAGCAGTACTTC. This sequence joins TRBV5-4 and TRBJ2-7; 8 nucleotides match TRBD1. This CDR3 has 14 amino acids. The germline V gene encodes CDR1 SGHNT and CDR2 YYREEE (reference sequence). The V segment lost 4 bases and the J segment 7 bases; nucleotides outside the gene matches: 10.

This clone was seen only a few times. This sequence joins TRBV6-1 and TRBJ2-1; 8 bases line up with TRBD2. The CDR3 consists of 18 residues. Germline trimming cut 4 bases from V and 0 bases from J; bases unmatched to any gene: 11. The germline V gene has CDR1 MNHNS and CDR2 SASEGT. The CDR3 loop reads CASSGSGSPRSSYNEQFF. CDR3 coding DNA: TGTGCCAGCAGTGGGAGCGGGAGCCCTAGGAGCTCCTACAATGAGCAGTTCTTC.

This clone was seen more than once but under ten times. The chain uses TRBV6-6 and TRBJ2-3, with a possible D match to TRBD2 (6 bases). V was shortened by 6 bases and J by 4 bases, with 17 bases between the two germline ends. This CDR3 is 15 amino acids long. CDR1 is MNHNY and CDR2 is SVGAGI in the germline V gene (reference sequence). The CDR3 DNA reads as TGTGCCAGCAGCCACCCCCTTGAGCGGGCAGATACGCAGTATTTT. The encoded protein is CASSHPLERADTQYF.

The chain joins TRBV7-9 to TRBJ1-5; D possibly corresponds to TRBD1 (5 bases). Trimming took off 6 bases at V and 0 bases at J, with 12 bases between the two ends. Per germline, CDR1 SEHNR and CDR2 FQNEAQ (reference sequence). The CDR3 sequence is 15 residues long. CDR3 amino acids: CASSSGHHSNQPQHF. CDR3 DNA: TGTGCCAGCAGTTCAGGGCACCATAGCAATCAGCCCCAGCATTTT.

V gene TRBV29-1 combines with J gene TRBJ2-1, with 10 bases aligning to TRBD2. Unmatched junction bases numbered 12, after V lost 6 bases and J lost 4 bases. This CDR3 is 16 amino acids long. Germline V CDR1 and CDR2: SQVTM, ANQGSEA. The CDR3: CSVQGVQREGYNEQFF. CDR3 sequence (DNA): TGCAGCGTGCAAGGGGTCCAGCGGGAGGGATACAATGAGCAGTTCTTC.

This chain links TRBV5-6 with TRBJ1-6; 10 bases line up with TRBD1. The CDR3 extends over 16 amino acids. Germline V gene data show CDR1 as SGHDT and CDR2 as YYEEEE. J lost 7 bases, V lost 3 bases, and 7 bases had no gene match. CDR3 bases: TGTGCCAGCAGCTACGGGACAGGGGCGACAAATTCACCCCTCCACTTT. This sequence encodes CASSYGTGATNSPLHF.

The chain recombines TRBV5-1 with TRBJ2-7; no clear D. The CDR3 has 13 residues. V lost 4 bases and J 4 bases, leaving 12 bases between the germline ends. Germline V gene sequence: CDR1 SGHRS, CDR2 YFSETQ. Here the CDR3 DNA reads TGCGCCAGCAGCGGGCCAGAATTTTACGAGCAGTACTTC. Encoded protein: CASSGPEFYEQYF.

The rearrangement links TRBV19 to TRBJ2-1; 9 nucleotides match TRBD1. After removal of 7 bases from V and 8 bases from J, the junction contained 12 bases not matched to a gene. Germline V gives CDR1 LNHDA, CDR2 SQIVND (reference sequence). This CDR3 has 15 residues. The CDR3 protein is CASTNPGTGLDEQFF. The CDR3 DNA is TGTGCCAGTACCAACCCCGGGACAGGGCTCGATGAGCAGTTCTTC. Variable domain in full (rest from reference TRBV19 and TRBJ2-1): DGGITQSPKYLFRKEGQNVTLSCEQNLNHDAMYWYRQDPGQGLRLIYYSQIVNDFQKGDIAEGYSVSREKKESFPLTVTSAQKNPTAFYLCASTNPGTGLDEQFFGPGTRLTVL.

CDR3 in DNA: TGTGCCAGCAGGGGGGACAGGGGGTTTTTAAATGAGCAGTTCTTC. Translated, it gives CASRGDRGFLNEQFF. The chain has TRBV6-5 and TRBJ2-1, with 11 bases lining up with TRBD1. CDR1 and CDR2 from the germline V gene are MNHEY and SVGAGI. The CDR3 is 15 residues long. The V and J ends lost 6 bases and 7 bases, in that order; junction bases with no gene match: 8.

This clone appeared a single time. The chain is built from TRBV7-6 and TRBJ2-7; 8 bases fit TRBD2. CDR3 size: 16 residues. Germline trimming cut 1 base from V and 6 bases from J; bases unmatched to any gene: 11. The V gene's germline CDR1 is SGHVS and CDR2 FNYEAQ. CDR3 sequence (DNA): TGTGCCAGCAGCTTAGAGGGCGGGAGGAGGTCAGTCGAGCAGTACTTC. It codes for CASSLEGGRRSVEQYF.

The chain has TRBV28 and TRBJ1-5; D gene uncertain. The CDR3 is made up of 15 amino acids. Germline V gives CDR1 MDHEN, CDR2 SYDVKM. V lost 7 bases and J 5 bases, leaving 18 bases between the germline ends. The CDR3 sequence is CASIPGASLDQPQHF. The CDR3 DNA reads as TGTGCCAGCATCCCGGGAGCGAGTTTAGATCAGCCCCAGCATTTT.

The V and J genes are TRBV4-3 and TRBJ1-2, with a possible D match to TRBD1 (6 bases). CDR1 and CDR2 (germline): LGHNA, YSLEER. The length of the CDR3 is 14 residues. Trimming removed 0 bases at V and 4 bases at J, with 9 bases between. The CDR3 is CASSQEDSTYGYTF. The CDR3, as DNA: TGCGCCAGCAGCCAAGAGGACAGCACCTATGGCTACACCTTC.

The V call is TRBV25-1, the J call TRBJ1-5, with D possibly matching TRBD1 (6 bases). CDR3 size: 16 residues. Germline V gene data show CDR1 as MGHDK and CDR2 as SYGVNS. Trimming shortened V by 4 bases and J by 8 bases, and 21 bases separated the two germline ends. The CDR3 nucleotides read TGTGCCAGCAGTGCCCAGACAGGTCCCGGAGGTAAGCCCCAGCATTTT. Translated, it gives CASSAQTGPGGKPQHF.

This clone showed up just a few times. The chain employs TRBV6-5 and TRBJ2-1; possibly TRBD1 for D (7 bases). V was clipped by 5 bases and J by 6 bases, with 14 bases between them. The germline V gene encodes CDR1 MNHEY and CDR2 SVGAGI. The CDR3 contains 14 residues. The CDR3 loop reads CASSRGTARNEQFF. The CDR3 bases are TGTGCCAGCAGTCGCGGGACAGCTCGCAATGAGCAGTTCTTC.

This chain connects TRBV7-2 to TRBJ2-2; a weak D match, TRBD2 (6 bases). V lost 5 bases and J 3 bases, leaving 19 bases between the germline ends. The CDR3 consists of 17 residues. Germline-derived CDR1 and CDR2 are SGHTA and FQGNSA. CDR3 coding DNA: TGTGCCAGCAGCCGCCGGGACTCCGAGGTATACACCGGGGAGCTGTTTTTT. Protein: CASSRRDSEVYTGELFF.

The chain recombines TRBV9 with TRBJ2-5, with TRBD2 identical over 11 bases. CDR1 SGDLS and CDR2 YYNGEE come from the germline V gene. V lost 0 bases and J lost 3; bases outside the gene matches: 7. This CDR3 has 17 residues. CDR3 in amino acids: CASSVGTSGPSEETQYF. The CDR3 DNA follows: TGTGCCAGCAGCGTAGGGACTAGCGGGCCCTCCGAAGAGACCCAGTACTTC.

This chain connects TRBV7-3 to TRBJ2-1, with a possible D match to TRBD1 (5 bases). The CDR3 consists of 14 residues. V was trimmed by 5 bases and J by 6 bases, leaving 14 bases between them. Looked up from germline, CDR1 is SGHTA and CDR2 is FQGTGA. The CDR3 reads CASSHPQGSNEQFF. The CDR3 nucleotides are TGTGCCAGCAGCCACCCCCAGGGTAGCAATGAGCAGTTCTTC. The entire variable domain, with the rest obtained from reference TRBV7-3 and TRBJ2-1, is as follows: GAGVSQTPSNKVTEKGKYVELRCDPISGHTALYWYRQSLGQGPEFLIYFQGTGAADDSGLPNDRFFAVRPEGSVSTLKIQRTERGDSAVYLCASSHPQGSNEQFFGPGTRLTVL.

A few counts support this clone. At one boundary the junction diverges from the germline segment, which might be a read error. The chain recombines TRBV4-1 with TRBJ1-3; 8 bases line up with TRBD1. The CDR3 contains 15 residues. The germline V gene encodes CDR1 MGHRA and CDR2 YSYEKL. CDR3 nucleotides: TGCGCCAGCAGCCAACTGGACAGGGATGGAAACGCCATATATTTT. This gives the protein CASSQLDRDGNAIYF.

This clone showed up just a few times. V is TRBV5-1 and J is TRBJ2-5, with TRBD2 matching over 8 bases. The V gene's germline CDR1 is SGHRS and CDR2 YFSETQ. CDR3 size: 14 residues. Trimming cost V 0 bases and J 4 bases; bases outside gene matches: 2. CDR3 in amino acids: CASSLVAGRETQYF. The CDR3, as DNA: TGCGCCAGCAGCTTGGTAGCGGGACGAGAGACCCAGTACTTC. Based on the CDR3 plus reference TRBV5-1 and TRBJ2-5, the full variable domain is KAGVTQTPRYLIKTRGQQVTLSCSPISGHRSVSWYQQTPGQGLQFLFEYFSETQRNKGNFPGRFSGRQFSNSRSEMNVSTLELGDSALYLCASSLVAGRETQYFGPGTRLLVL.

The chain recombines TRBV7-8 with TRBJ1-1; a weak D match, TRBD1 (6 bases). Germline-derived CDR1 and CDR2 are SGHVS and FQNEAQ. Deletions cut 5 bases from V and 4 bases from J, with 14 bases between. The CDR3 has 14 amino acids. This chain's CDR3 is CASSLQGESTEAFF. Written as DNA, the CDR3 is TGTGCCAGCAGCCTACAGGGCGAGAGCACTGAAGCTTTCTTT.